A single sample gave rise to the 5 T cell receptor beta chains below, sequenced in a study of blood T cells in healthy people across ages. Together with a sample-barcoded 5' primer, a J-beta primer mix was included in a second PCR lasting about 7 to 11 cycles. TCRdb fed the 5' RACE reads into MiXCR, producing one record per CDR3 protein. This sample has approximately 1,700,000 distinct CDR3 sequences; approximately 40% occur once, and the top ten carry about 21%. Sequenced: blood. Receptors originate from a human donor in good health.

A few counts support this clonotype. CDR3 sequence (DNA): TGTGCCAGCAGCCCCCCGGTAGGGGGGTTTCCTGAAAACATTCAGTACTTC. Translating gives CASSPPVGGFPENIQYF. The chain uses TRBV7-9 and TRBJ2-4; D may correspond to TRBD1 or TRBD2 (6 bases each). In germline, CDR1 is SEHNR, CDR2 FQNEAQ (reference sequence). The V end lost 5 bases, the J end lost 5 bases, and 22 bases lay between the germline ends. This CDR3 region has 17 residues.

This chain joins TRBV7-2 and TRBJ2-7; TRBD1 aligns across 9 bases. Germline values: CDR1 SGHTA, CDR2 FQGNSA. CDR3 length equals 14 residues. The junction had 11 bases not matched to a gene; V was cut back by 7 bases and J by 7 bases. The DNA of the CDR3 is TGTGCCAGCAACCTCCGGGACAGGGTGCGAGAGCAGTACTTC. The encoded protein is CASNLRDRVREQYF.

V is TRBV13 and J is TRBJ1-4; D gene unclear. The CDR3 is 13 amino acids. Germline CDR1 is PRHDT and CDR2 is FYEKMQ (reference sequence). V dropped 4 bases and J dropped 4 bases, with 7 bases sitting between them. In nucleotides, the CDR3 is TGTGCCAGCAGCTGGGCCAATAATGAAAAACTGTTTTTT. It encodes CASSWANNEKLFF.

This chain uses TRBV4-1 with TRBJ2-5, with 12 nucleotides matching TRBD2. The V gene end was trimmed by 1 base and the J gene end by 5 bases; junction bases not matched to a gene: 5. The CDR3 runs 16 residues. Per germline, CDR1 MGHRA and CDR2 YSYEKL. CDR3 coding DNA: TGCGCCAGCAGCCAAGGAGGACTAGCGGGGTTTGAGACCCAGTACTTC. Its translation: CASSQGGLAGFETQYF.

The J gene is TRBJ1-6, the V gene TRBV15; D is possibly TRBD1 (5 bases). The CDR3 totals 16 residues. Trimming removed 5 bases from V and 10 bases from J, with 21 bases in between. Germline V gene sequence: CDR1 LNHNV, CDR2 YYDKDF (reference sequence). CDR3 sequence reads: CATSGPLGTLGSPLHF. CDR3 coding DNA: TGTGCCACCAGCGGACCACTCGGGACCCTTGGATCACCCCTCCACTTT.